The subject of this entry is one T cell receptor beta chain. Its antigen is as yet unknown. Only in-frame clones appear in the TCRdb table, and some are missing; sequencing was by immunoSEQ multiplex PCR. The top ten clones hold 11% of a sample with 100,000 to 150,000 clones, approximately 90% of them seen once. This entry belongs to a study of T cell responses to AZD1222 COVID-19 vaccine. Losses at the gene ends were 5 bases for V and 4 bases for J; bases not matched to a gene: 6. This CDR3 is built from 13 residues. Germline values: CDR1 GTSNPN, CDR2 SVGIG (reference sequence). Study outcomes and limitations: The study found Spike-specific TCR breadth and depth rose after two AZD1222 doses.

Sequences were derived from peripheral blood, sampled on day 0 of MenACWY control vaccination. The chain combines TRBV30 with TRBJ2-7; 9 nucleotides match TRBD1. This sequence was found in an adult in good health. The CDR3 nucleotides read TGTGCCTGGGACGGGGACAGGGCTTACGAGCAGTACTTC. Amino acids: CAWDGDRAYEQYF.